The clone carrying this T cell receptor (beta chain) was counted between two and nine times. Antigen: not known. The record originates from a study of cytomegalovirus exposure and HLA in healthy donors. Study background: Researchers found that around 80% of almost 400 genotyped donors fell within the Caucasian-associated ancestry cluster.

Per germline, CDR1 SEHNR and CDR2 FQNEAQ (reference sequence). V was trimmed by 5 bases and J by 4 bases, leaving 13 bases between them. The CDR3 is made up of 14 amino acids. General observations from the study: The authors listed 150 to 200 TCR beta chains as cytomegalovirus-associated. The majority of CMV-associated TCR beta chains were reported as apparently HLA-restricted in a later analysis.

PCR primers comprised 60 Vbeta and 13 Jbeta primers. Here immunoSEQ multiplex PCR was the method, and the copy in TCRdb shows in-frame clones only, minus some. The table records some 150,000 clones, 60% to 75% of them present only once. The TCR comes from a man aged 18 to 30 in good health and CMV-seronegative. Sequencing was carried out using PBMCs. The V and J genes are TRBV7-9 and TRBJ2-3; D gene unclear. CDR3 in amino acids: CASSPHGQADTQYF. Here the CDR3 DNA reads TGTGCCAGCAGCCCCCACGGCCAGGCAGATACGCAGTATTTT.